This TCR beta chain was sequenced for a study of identical twins. Study outcomes and limitations: Model-predicted out-of-frame TCR alpha sharing fell below observed values in monozygotic twins.

TCRdb recomputed calls from the 5' RACE reads with MiXCR, one row per CDR3 protein. The sample holds 400,000 to 500,000 distinct CDR3 sequences, approximately 17% seen once. In its sample, this clonotype was seen a few times. Its specificity is not known. The CDR3 has 8 amino acids. Germline CDR1 and CDR2: MNHNY and SVGAGI (reference sequence). V lost 2 bases and J 14 bases, leaving 2 bases between the germline ends. The sequenced sample was naive T cells sorted from blood. The J gene is TRBJ2-3, the V gene TRBV6-6, with D hard to call. The sequence was collected from a man aged 45-65 years in good health. CDR3 residues: CASSYVYF. The CDR3 DNA is TGTGCCAGCAGTTACGTGTATTTT.